These 26 T cell receptor beta chains originate from one sample sequenced in a study of blood T cell repertoires in COVID-19. Produced via immunoSEQ multiplex PCR; TCRdb's table is partial and in-frame only. The data show about 250,000 clones, about four fifths seen once. The source material was PBMCs or T cells enriched from blood (not recorded which). The source of these receptors is a woman aged 40 to 50 who had been exposed to COVID-19.

The V and J genes are TRBV5-1 and TRBJ1-1; D gene ambiguous. CDR1 SGHRS and CDR2 YFSETQ come from the germline V gene. Trimming pared 0 bases from V and 0 bases from J, leaving 3 bases between. The CDR3 loop spans 13 amino acids. Here the CDR3 reads CASSLAVNTEAFF. The CDR3 DNA follows: TGCGCCAGCAGCTTGGCCGTGAACACTGAAGCTTTCTTT.

This chain connects TRBV12-3 or TRBV12-4 to TRBJ1-1; the D is unclear. V lost 5 bases and J 4 bases, leaving 11 bases between the germline ends. CDR3 size: 13 residues. CDR3 nucleotides: TGTGCCAGCAGTCCCTCGGAGGGCACTGAAGCTTTCTTT. Its protein is CASSPSEGTEAFF.

A few counts support this clone. The rearrangement links TRBV6-5 to TRBJ2-4; 7 bases line up with TRBD2. Per the germline V gene, CDR1 is MNHEY and CDR2 is SVGAGI. V dropped 2 bases and J dropped 0; count of bases not matched to a gene: 4. The CDR3 is 16 amino acids. CDR3 residues: CASSYGSGGAKNIQYF. As DNA, the CDR3 is TGTGCCAGCAGTTACGGATCGGGGGGAGCCAAAAACATTCAGTACTTC.

This clone was seen more than once but under ten times. The chain employs TRBV20-1 and TRBJ2-7; D is possibly TRBD2 (5 bases). V lost 3 bases and J lost 4, with 10 bases in between. This CDR3 spans 12 amino acids. Germline CDR1 DFQATT, CDR2 SNEGSKA (reference sequence). The DNA of the CDR3 is TGCAGTGCTAGTTCGGGGTTTTACGAGCAGTACTTC. This translates into CSASSGFYEQYF.

J is TRBJ1-4 and V is TRBV11-2; D gene unclear. With 5 bases removed from V and 8 bases from J, the gap between germline ends came to 12 bases. The CDR3 is 13 residues long. CDR1 and CDR2 from the germline V gene are SGHAT and FQNNGV. CDR3 sequence: CASSISDGEKLFF. The DNA for the CDR3 is TGTGCCAGCAGCATAAGTGACGGGGAAAAACTGTTTTTT.

The V gene is TRBV18, the J gene TRBJ2-3; TRBD2 matches 7 bases. Germline CDR1 and CDR2: KGHSH and LQKENI. The CDR3 is 18 residues long. J was trimmed by 1 base and V by 1 base; bases with no gene match: 11. Here the CDR3 DNA reads TGTGCCAGCTCACCACAGGTTAAGACGGGGAGGGGCACAGATACGCAGTATTTT. Amino acids: CASSPQVKTGRGTDTQYF.

This clone was seen only a few times. The sample holds other DNA sequences that translate to the same CDR3. The gene calls are TRBV9 and TRBJ1-4, with 10 bases matching TRBD1. The CDR3 runs 16 residues. The germline V gene encodes CDR1 SGDLS and CDR2 YYNGEE. The V gene end was trimmed by 0 bases and the J gene end by 8 bases; junction bases not matched to a gene: 7. Written as DNA, the CDR3 is TGTGCCAGCAGCGTAGGTGACAGGGGGCGAGGCGAAAAACTGTTTTTT. This translates into CASSVGDRGRGEKLFF. Together with reference TRBV9 and TRBJ1-4, the CDR3 gives the full variable domain: DSGVTQTPKHLITATGQRVTLRCSPRSGDLSVYWYQQSLDQGLQFLIQYYNGEERAKGNILERFSAQQFPDLHSELNLSSLELGDSALYFCASSVGDRGRGEKLFFGSGTQLSVL.

V gene TRBV7-9 combines with J gene TRBJ2-1, with D tentatively TRBD1 (6 bases). V gave up 4 bases and J gave up 9 bases, with 16 bases separating them. The germline V gene encodes CDR1 SEHNR and CDR2 FQNEAQ (reference sequence). The CDR3 runs 14 residues. The CDR3 nucleotides are TGTGCCAGCAGCTACCCGGACAGTTCAGTTGAGCAGTTCTTC. This encodes CASSYPDSSVEQFF.

The gene calls are TRBV18 and TRBJ2-1; 9 bases fit TRBD1. J gave up 4 bases and V 7 bases, and 8 bases lay outside the gene matches. The CDR3 is 15 residues long. Germline CDR1 reads KGHSH; CDR2 reads LQKENI. CDR3 protein: CASYSGTGTYNEQFF. Here the CDR3 DNA reads TGTGCCAGCTACTCCGGGACAGGGACTTACAATGAGCAGTTCTTC.

V and J are TRBV18 and TRBJ1-6; 7 nucleotides match TRBD1. The junction had 10 bases not matched to a gene; V was cut back by 3 bases and J by 8 bases. The germline V gene has CDR1 KGHSH and CDR2 LQKENI. There are 16 residues in the CDR3. Here the CDR3 DNA reads TGTGCCAGCTCACCGTATACCGGGACAGACGATTCACCCCTCCACTTT. It is translated as CASSPYTGTDDSPLHF. Together with reference TRBV18 and TRBJ1-6, the CDR3 gives the full variable domain: NAGVMQNPRHLVRRRGQEARLRCSPMKGHSHVYWYRQLPEEGLKFMVYLQKENIIDESGMPKERFSAEFPKEGPSILRIQQVVRGDSAAYFCASSPYTGTDDSPLHFGNGTRLTVT.

This chain joins TRBV14 and TRBJ1-1; 11 bases align to TRBD1. Germline V gene lookup returns CDR1 SGHDN and CDR2 FVKESK. The CDR3 runs 16 residues. V lost 3 bases and J lost 3; bases outside the gene matches: 6. CDR3 sequence reads: CASSHSGQGGDTEAFF. DNA for the CDR3: TGTGCCAGCAGCCATTCGGGACAGGGGGGGGACACTGAAGCTTTCTTT.

The gene calls are TRBV11-2 and TRBJ1-5, with 10 positions matching TRBD1. Trimming at V came to 4 bases and at J to 1 base, leaving 13 bases not matched to a gene. The CDR3 loop spans 19 amino acids. Germline-derived CDR1 and CDR2 are SGHAT and FQNNGV. The CDR3 is CASSSWTGGARASNQPQHF. CDR3 DNA sequence: TGTGCCAGCAGCTCGTGGACAGGGGGAGCGAGAGCCAGCAATCAGCCCCAGCATTTT. Full variable domain (missing parts from reference TRBV11-2 and TRBJ1-5): EAGVAQSPRYKIIEKRQSVAFWCNPISGHATLYWYQQILGQGPKLLIQFQNNGVVDDSQLPKDRFSAERLKGVDSTLKIQPAKLEDSAVYLCASSSWTGGARASNQPQHFGDGTRLSIL.

This clone was recorded a few times. This chain connects TRBV27 to TRBJ1-2; the match to TRBD1 covers 7 bases. This CDR3 contains 12 residues. Germline CDR1 and CDR2: MNHEY and SMNVEV (reference sequence). The V segment lost 4 bases and the J segment 8 bases; nucleotides outside the gene matches: 4. The CDR3 DNA reads TGTGCCAGCAGTTCGTGGACAGGCGGCTACACCTTC. Encoded protein: CASSSWTGGYTF.

Notes on this clone: This sample includes further DNA sequences coding for the same CDR3. CDR3 DNA: TGCGCCAGCAGCTACGGGGGGGCTGCAACTAATGAAAAACTGTTTTTT. This codes for CASSYGGAATNEKLFF. The J gene is TRBJ1-4, the V gene TRBV5-1; TRBD1 is a possible D gene (6 bases). From germline, CDR1 is SGHRS and CDR2 YFSETQ. The CDR3 runs to 16 residues. V was shortened by 3 bases and J by 0 bases, with 12 bases between the two germline ends.

V gene TRBV7-9 combines with J gene TRBJ2-1; a weak D match, TRBD2 (5 bases). CDR3 length: 15 residues. Deletions cut 5 bases from V and 8 bases from J, with 19 bases between. Looked up from germline, CDR1 is SEHNR and CDR2 is FQNEAQ (reference sequence). The CDR3 protein is CASSHPWRGSDEQFF. CDR3 bases: TGTGCCAGCAGCCACCCATGGAGAGGGTCCGATGAGCAGTTCTTC. Together with reference TRBV7-9 and TRBJ2-1, the CDR3 gives the full variable domain: DTGVSQNPRHKITKRGQNVTFRCDPISEHNRLYWYRQTLGQGPEFLTYFQNEAQLEKSRLLSDRFSAERPKGSFSTLEIQRTEQGDSAMYLCASSHPWRGSDEQFFGPGTRLTVL.

The chain combines TRBV5-1 with TRBJ1-2, with TRBD1 matching over 7 bases. CDR3 size: 14 residues. CDR1 SGHRS and CDR2 YFSETQ come from the germline V gene. V lost 4 bases, J lost 8 bases, and 11 bases stayed unmatched. Here the CDR3 reads CASSLNRGARGYTF. The CDR3 bases are TGCGCCAGCAGCCTGAACAGGGGCGCGAGGGGCTACACCTTC.

The chain is built from TRBV9 and TRBJ1-2; TRBD1 might be the D (5 bases). Germline V gene data show CDR1 as SGDLS and CDR2 as YYNGEE. CDR3 size: 13 residues. V shed 3 bases and J shed 4 bases, with 10 bases lying between them. The CDR3 region is CASSGDSLYGYTF. The CDR3 bases are TGTGCCAGCAGCGGTGACAGCCTCTATGGCTACACCTTC. Complete variable domain (other parts from reference TRBV9 and TRBJ1-2): DSGVTQTPKHLITATGQRVTLRCSPRSGDLSVYWYQQSLDQGLQFLIQYYNGEERAKGNILERFSAQQFPDLHSELNLSSLELGDSALYFCASSGDSLYGYTFGSGTRLTVV.

J is TRBJ2-1 and V is TRBV5-4; tentative D call: TRBD2 (5 bases). The CDR3 runs 14 residues. The V and J ends lost 4 bases and 3 bases respectively, with 11 bases between them. Per germline, CDR1 SGHNT and CDR2 YYREEE (reference sequence). CDR3 amino acids: CASSPGENYNEQFF. The CDR3 bases are TGTGCCAGCAGCCCCGGGGAGAACTACAATGAGCAGTTCTTC.

This clone was found once. The chain is built from TRBV9 and TRBJ2-3; D uncertain. The ends were cut back, 4 bases at V and 2 bases at J, with 17 bases in the middle. The CDR3 has 16 residues. CDR1 and CDR2 (germline): SGDLS, YYNGEE. The CDR3 DNA reads TGTGCCAGCAGCATTTACGGGTCCCACAACACAGATACGCAGTATTTT. This encodes CASSIYGSHNTDTQYF.

The J gene is TRBJ2-7, the V gene TRBV5-8; perhaps TRBD1 as D (5 bases). V was pared by 7 bases and J by 6 bases, with 20 bases between. Germline values: CDR1 SGHTS, CDR2 YDEGEE. This CDR3 is 14 amino acids long. CDR3 bases: TGTGCCAGCTACAATCTGGGGCGCTCTCTCGAGCAGTACTTC. Translated, it gives CASYNLGRSLEQYF.

The chain links TRBV9 to TRBJ1-2, with D hard to call. The CDR3 is 13 residues long. Germline CDR1 reads SGDLS; CDR2 reads YYNGEE. Deletions cut 5 bases from V and 1 base from J, with 9 bases between. CDR3 loop: CASRHTVNYGYTF. The CDR3 coding sequence is TGTGCCAGCAGGCATACAGTTAACTATGGCTACACCTTC.

This clone was seen more than once but under ten times. The chain has TRBV27 and TRBJ1-5; no clear D gene. Germline CDR1 MNHEY, CDR2 SMNVEV (reference sequence). The germline V and J ends were trimmed by 6 bases and 7 bases, with 13 bases remaining between them. CDR3 length equals 13 residues. The CDR3 is CASRAGRGQPQHF. Here the CDR3 DNA reads TGTGCCAGCAGGGCCGGGCGCGGGCAGCCCCAGCATTTT.

In its sample, this clone was seen once. The J gene is TRBJ1-1, the V gene TRBV7-2; maybe TRBD1 (6 bases). The CDR3 is 18 residues long. Per the germline V gene, CDR1 is SGHTA and CDR2 is FQGNSA. V was clipped by 5 bases and J by 1 base, with 23 bases between them. In DNA form, the CDR3 reads TGTGCCAGCAGCCCCCTCAATCCGGGACACAGTAAGAACACTGAAGCTTTCTTT. It translates to CASSPLNPGHSKNTEAFF.

The V and J genes are TRBV5-1 and TRBJ1-2, with 7 bases fitting TRBD1. V lost 4 bases to trimming and J lost 2 bases; unmatched junction nucleotides: 2. CDR1 and CDR2 from the germline V gene are SGHRS and YFSETQ. The length of the CDR3 is 13 residues. CDR3 sequence reads: CASSPGQNYGYTF. The DNA for the CDR3 is TGCGCCAGCAGCCCGGGACAGAACTATGGCTACACCTTC.

This chain joins TRBV10-3 and TRBJ1-6, with D perhaps matching TRBD1 (5 bases). With 0 bases removed from V and 14 bases from J, the gap between germline ends came to 11 bases. This CDR3 has 13 residues. CDR1 and CDR2 (germline): ENHRY, SYGVKD. CDR3 nucleotides: TGTGCCATCAGTGAGTCCAGGGCCGCGGCCCTCCACTTT. The encoded protein is CAISESRAAALHF.

The chain employs TRBV11-2 and TRBJ2-1; 8 nucleotides agree with TRBD1. The CDR3 consists of 14 residues. The V gene's germline CDR1 is SGHAT and CDR2 FQNNGV. Trimming removed 1 base from V and 8 bases from J; junction bases left unmatched: 4. CDR3 DNA sequence: TGTGCCAGCAGCTTAGCCCAGGGGGCTTATGAGCAGTTCTTC. Amino acids: CASSLAQGAYEQFF.